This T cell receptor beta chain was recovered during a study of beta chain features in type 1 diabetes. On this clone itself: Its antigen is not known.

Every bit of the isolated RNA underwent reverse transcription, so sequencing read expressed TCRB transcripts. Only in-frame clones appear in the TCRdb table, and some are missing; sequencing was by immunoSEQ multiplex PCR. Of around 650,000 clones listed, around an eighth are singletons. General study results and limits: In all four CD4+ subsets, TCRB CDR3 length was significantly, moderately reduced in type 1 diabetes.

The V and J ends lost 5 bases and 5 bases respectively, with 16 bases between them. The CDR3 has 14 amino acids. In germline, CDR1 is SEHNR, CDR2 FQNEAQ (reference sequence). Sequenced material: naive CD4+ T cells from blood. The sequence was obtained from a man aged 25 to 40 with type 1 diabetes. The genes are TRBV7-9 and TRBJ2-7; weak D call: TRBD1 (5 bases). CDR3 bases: TGTGCCAGCAGCGACGAGACGGACACCCACGAGCAGTACTTC. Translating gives CASSDETDTHEQYF.